The T cell receptor beta chain under discussion was sequenced for a study of technical replicates of blood from a few donors. V lost 6 bases to trimming and J lost 7 bases; unmatched junction nucleotides: 8. The CDR3 sequence is 13 residues long. The germline CDR1 and CDR2 sequences are MNHNY and SVGAGI (reference sequence). Assay used: immunoSEQ multiplex PCR; TCRdb lists only in-frame clones, some missing. The sample contains 80,000 or so clones, 90% to 96% of which appear only once. The sequence was obtained from a human donor in good health. This chain uses TRBV6-6 with TRBJ2-7, with TRBD1 identical over 8 bases. The sequenced sample consisted of T cells isolated from PBMCs. CDR3 nucleotide sequence: TGTGCCAGCAGCCTGGACAGGGCGCGGGAGCAGTACTTC. Translation gives CASSLDRAREQYF.